This T cell receptor beta chain was sequenced in a study of shared clonotypes between healthy human individuals (dated by TCRdb to the early 2020s). The study in broad terms: A couple of women and a few men aged 18 to 49 years were included in the cohort. For each donor, CD4 naive and CD4 memory were each run on three plates, CD8 naive on two plates, and CD8 memory on one plate. Blood TCR repertoires of a handful of healthy adults were deeply sequenced to estimate repertoire size and the extent of clonotype sharing between individuals. To increase sequencing depth and limit assay-specific biases, TCR repertoire library preparation and sequencing were carried out by different laboratories using diverse techniques. Per donor, leukapheresis produced somewhere between about 0.94 and 8.9 billion PBMCs. Points the paper makes about the study in general: Only blood was sampled, and tissue TCR repertoires likely differ from those in blood. Larger estimated clonotype richness was generally found for naive subsets than for memory subsets. Incomplete sequencing was indicated by rarefaction of sorted-subset datasets, despite the large sequencing depth. Because the study included a small number of donors, the genetic and exposure-history diversity represented was limited. Pairwise subsampling indicated that sequencing depth was expected to affect the degree of clonotype sharing among donors. Across a few donors, 5% to 6% of naive CD4, over 3% of naive CD8, about 2.3% of memory CD4, and under 0.45% of memory CD8 clonotypes were shared. Compared with non-shared clonotypes, the clonotypes found in all four sorted-subset donors had higher generation probabilities.

CDR1 and CDR2 (SGHNT, YENEEA) derive from the germline V gene. Between the V and J ends, shortened by 6 bases and 9 bases respectively, the junction contains 14 bases. The CDR3 numbers 12 residues from cysteine through phenylalanine. Only the CDR3 DNA stays, 36 bases, in frame from base 1. With respect to this clone: Its antigen remains unidentified. No base quality values were provided; no much bigger clone lies one nucleotide off.

The donors were healthy, HIV-negative adults with no recently reported acute infections or vaccinations. Every donor was a Caucasian adult residing in Nashville, Tennessee, USA. CD4+ T cells were enriched by magnetic negative selection; naive cells were then positively selected on CD45RA, and the negative fraction formed the memory subset. Blood was collected by leukapheresis, and PBMCs were isolated by Ficoll-Histopaque density gradient centrifugation and then cryopreserved in liquid nitrogen vapor phase. Analytical flow cytometry was used to check the purity and quantity of each magnetically sorted T cell population. From each sorted fraction, genomic DNA was isolated and quantified by UV absorbance on a Nanodrop 2000c. Using the deep immunoSEQ assay, TCR CDR3 regions were amplified from genomic DNA by multiplex PCR. For each cell subset, the extracted genomic DNA was distributed evenly across all wells of several immunoSEQ 96-well plates, and each plate served as one replicate. For sorted subsets, roughly 190 ng of genomic DNA, equivalent to around 31,000 T cell genomes, went into each replicate PCR. The purified libraries were quantified using a Qubit 3.0 fluorometer, sized with a Bioanalyzer 2100, and then quantified again using the KAPA Library Quantification kit. Each immunoSEQ 96-well plate was sequenced on its own single-read 150-cycle Illumina NextSeq 550 flow cell. For the original study's pipeline: The immunoSEQ output contained only junctional sequences without quality scores, so filtering could not match that applied to full-length reads. Sequences were annotated with PyIR, a Python wrapper for IgBLAST v1.9, and V/J genes and CDR3 were assigned using IMGT germline references. Any read was removed if the V/J assignment was weak (E-value above 1e-6), the CDR3 was missing, or the read contained stop codons, out-of-frame junctions, or ambiguous translated residues. A V3J clonotype was defined by an identical inferred V gene, J gene, and CDR3 amino acid sequence. To compute the percentage overlap between repertoires, the number of shared unique clonotypes was divided by the size of the smaller repertoire. RTK rarefaction, the Chao1 estimator, and Recon v2.1 estimates of unobserved clonotypes were used to assess repertoire richness. Generation probabilities for all TCRbeta clonotypes obtained by the gDNA method from a handful of donors were computed using OLGA. Drawn from immuneACCESS, this table holds only the in-frame rearrangements with V and J called that TCRdb kept. Clones are partly lost; checked studies trace under half to an unresolved V gene and leave the rest unexplained. Clonal size and the V and J genes are those of that table, whereas D and trimming came from the DNA. This sample lists 2 million to 2.5 million clones; roughly 92% were detected once. The top ten constitute more than 0.35% of the sample.

This TCR came from a man aged 18 to 30 in good health. Some clones in this sample may be carry-over from other donors' samples. Recombination joined TRBV11-3 with TRBJ2-5, with a tentative D gene TRBD2 over 5 matching bases. Sequencing used naive CD4+ T cells from PBMCs. This specimen's cell subset or site label, per the study, means: CD45RA+ positively selected. The CDR3 in this case is CASSLDGKAQYF. The DNA reads as follows: TGTGCCAGCAGTTTGGACGGGAAGGCCCAGTACTTC.